This T cell receptor (beta chain) is from a study of graft-versus-host responses after intestinal transplantation. Turning to the study itself: Recipients received multivisceral, liver-intestinal, or isolated intestinal transplants. All recipients got anti-thymocyte globulin induction, then tacrolimus and steroids for roughly three years.

The method was immunoSEQ multiplex PCR; TCRdb's version includes in-frame clones alone and lacks a portion of them. The sample has 98,000 or so clones; less than 90% are singletons. A remark on this clone: Antigen unknown.

The germline gives CDR1 DFQATT, CDR2 SNEGSKA (reference sequence). This CDR3 region has 11 residues. Trimming removed 0 bases from V and 4 bases from J, with 3 bases in between. The study, taken as a whole, reports: Where graft-donor T cell macrochimerism was present, patients had high graft-versus-host to host-versus-graft clonal ratios in allografts. Recipient bone marrow held GvH clones, some seen earlier in ileum or blood.

V and J are TRBV20-1 and TRBJ1-2; D is unclear. The source was unstimulated CD4+ T cells sorted from spleen or lymph node cells, collected before intestinal transplant. The receptor was derived from a human donor who received an intestinal transplant. CDR3 sequence reads: CSARDTYGYTF. CDR3 nucleotide sequence: TGCAGTGCTAGAGATACCTATGGCTACACCTTC.